This T cell receptor beta chain appears in the sequencing data of a study of yellow fever vaccine responses in identical twins. MiXCR, applied by TCRdb to the RT-PCR reads, yields one record per CDR3 protein. The table lists about 21,000 distinct CDR3 sequences, roughly 80% of them singletons, with about 4.8% in the top ten. By sample fraction, this clonotype is medium-sized. The V end was cut by 2 bases, the J end by 4 bases, with 13 bases between. The CDR3 totals 15 residues. The V gene's germline CDR1 is LGHNA and CDR2 YNFKEQ. The source material was T cells from blood (PBMCs), unsorted or a sorted subset (not recorded which), sampled before or after yellow fever vaccination (not recorded which). The receptor comes from a woman aged 18-30 years who received the yellow fever vaccine. The J gene is TRBJ2-3, the V gene TRBV4-2; TRBD2 might be the D (5 bases). The CDR3 bases are TGTGCCAGCAGCCAATTAGGCTACGGGGCAGATACGCAGTATTTT. It is translated as CASSQLGYGADTQYF.